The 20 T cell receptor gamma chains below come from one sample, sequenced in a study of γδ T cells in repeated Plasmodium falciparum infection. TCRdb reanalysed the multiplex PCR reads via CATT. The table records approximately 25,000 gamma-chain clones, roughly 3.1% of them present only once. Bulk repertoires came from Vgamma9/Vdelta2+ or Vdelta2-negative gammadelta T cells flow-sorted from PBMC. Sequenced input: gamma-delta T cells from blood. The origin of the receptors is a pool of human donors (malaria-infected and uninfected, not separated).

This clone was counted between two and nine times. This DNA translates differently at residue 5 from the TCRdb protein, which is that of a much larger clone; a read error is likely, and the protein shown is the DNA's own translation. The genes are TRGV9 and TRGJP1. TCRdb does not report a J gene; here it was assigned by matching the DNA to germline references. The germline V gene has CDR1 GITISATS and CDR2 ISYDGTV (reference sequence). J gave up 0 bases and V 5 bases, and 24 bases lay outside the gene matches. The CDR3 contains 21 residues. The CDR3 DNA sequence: TGTGCCTTGTGGGGGGTCGCCCTAGGGCGGAGGGGGTATACCACTGGTTGGTTCAAGATATTT. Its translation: CALWGVALGRRGYTTGWFKIF.

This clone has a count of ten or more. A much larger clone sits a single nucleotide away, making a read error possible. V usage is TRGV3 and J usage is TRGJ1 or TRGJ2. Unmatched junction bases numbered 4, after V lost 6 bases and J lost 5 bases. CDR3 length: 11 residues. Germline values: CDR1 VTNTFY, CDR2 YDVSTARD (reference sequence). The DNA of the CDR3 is TGTGCCACCTGGAGAAATTATAAGAAACTCTTT. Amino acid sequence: CATWRNYKKLF.

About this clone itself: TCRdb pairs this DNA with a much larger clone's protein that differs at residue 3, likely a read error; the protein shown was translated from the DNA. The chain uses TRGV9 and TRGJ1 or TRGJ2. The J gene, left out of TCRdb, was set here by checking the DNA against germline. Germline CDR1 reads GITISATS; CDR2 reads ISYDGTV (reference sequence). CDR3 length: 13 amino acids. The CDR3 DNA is TGTGCCTCGTGGGAGGTTCGAGGTTATAAGAAACTCTTT. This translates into CASWEVRGYKKLF.

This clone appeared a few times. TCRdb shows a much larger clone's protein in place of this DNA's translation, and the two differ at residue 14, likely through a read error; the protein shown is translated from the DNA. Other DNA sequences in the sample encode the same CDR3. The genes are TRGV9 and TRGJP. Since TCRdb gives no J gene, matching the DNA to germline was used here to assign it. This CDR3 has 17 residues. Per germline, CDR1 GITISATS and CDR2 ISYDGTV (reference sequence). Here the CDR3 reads CALWEAIQELGKKVKVF. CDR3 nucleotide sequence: TGTGCCTTGTGGGAGGCTATACAAGAGTTGGGCAAAAAAGTCAAGGTATTT.

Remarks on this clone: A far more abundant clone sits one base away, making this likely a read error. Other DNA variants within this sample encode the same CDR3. As DNA, the CDR3 is TGTGCCTTGTGGGAGGATACCACTGGTTGGTTCAAGATCTTT. Its protein is CALWEDTTGWFKIF. The rearrangement uses TRGV9 and TRGJP1. Germline V lookup: CDR1 GITISATS, CDR2 ISYDGTV (reference sequence). The CDR3 covers 14 residues.

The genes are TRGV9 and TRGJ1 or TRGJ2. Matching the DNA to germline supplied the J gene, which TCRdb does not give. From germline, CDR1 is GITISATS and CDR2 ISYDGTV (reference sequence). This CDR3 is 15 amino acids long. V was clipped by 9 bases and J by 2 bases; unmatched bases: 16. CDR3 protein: CALGGRPPYYYKKLF. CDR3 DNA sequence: TGTGCCTTGGGAGGCCGCCCCCCCTATTATTATAAGAAACTCTTT.

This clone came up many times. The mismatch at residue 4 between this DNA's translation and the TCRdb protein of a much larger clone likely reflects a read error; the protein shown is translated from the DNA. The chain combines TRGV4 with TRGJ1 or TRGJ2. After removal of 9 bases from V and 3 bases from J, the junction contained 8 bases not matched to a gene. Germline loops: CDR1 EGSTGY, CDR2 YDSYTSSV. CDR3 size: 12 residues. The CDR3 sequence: CATRAPYYKKLF. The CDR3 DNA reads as TGTGCCACCCGGGCCCCTTATTATAAGAAACTCTTT.

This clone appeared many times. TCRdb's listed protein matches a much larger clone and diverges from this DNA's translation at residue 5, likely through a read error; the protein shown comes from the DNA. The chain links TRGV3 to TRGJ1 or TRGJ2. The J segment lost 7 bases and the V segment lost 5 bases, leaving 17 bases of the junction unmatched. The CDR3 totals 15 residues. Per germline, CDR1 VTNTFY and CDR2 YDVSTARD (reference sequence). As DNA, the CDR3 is TGTGCCACCTGGGTCATCACCCATGGAGTATATAAGAAACTCTTT. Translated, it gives CATWVITHGVYKKLF.

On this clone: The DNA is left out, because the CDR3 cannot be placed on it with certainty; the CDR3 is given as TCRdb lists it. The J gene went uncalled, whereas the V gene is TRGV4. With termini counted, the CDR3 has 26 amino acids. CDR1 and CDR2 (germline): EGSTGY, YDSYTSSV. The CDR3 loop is CAVIRNSLAVEQHWLSQVSIGRIQHF.

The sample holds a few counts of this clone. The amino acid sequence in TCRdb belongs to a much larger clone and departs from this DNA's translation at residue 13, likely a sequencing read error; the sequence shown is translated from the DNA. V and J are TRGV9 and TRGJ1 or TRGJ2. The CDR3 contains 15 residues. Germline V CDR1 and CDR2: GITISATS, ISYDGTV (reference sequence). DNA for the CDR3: TGTGCCTTGTGGGAGGAATTTTCGAATTATTATAAGAGACTCTTT. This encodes CALWEEFSNYYKRLF.

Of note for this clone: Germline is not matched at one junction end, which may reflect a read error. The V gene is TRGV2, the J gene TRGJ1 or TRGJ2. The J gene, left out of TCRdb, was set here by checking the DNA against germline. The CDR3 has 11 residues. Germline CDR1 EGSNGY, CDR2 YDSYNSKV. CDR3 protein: CAWDGPYKKLF. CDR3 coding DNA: TGCGCCTGGGACGGGCCTTATAAGAAACTCTTT.

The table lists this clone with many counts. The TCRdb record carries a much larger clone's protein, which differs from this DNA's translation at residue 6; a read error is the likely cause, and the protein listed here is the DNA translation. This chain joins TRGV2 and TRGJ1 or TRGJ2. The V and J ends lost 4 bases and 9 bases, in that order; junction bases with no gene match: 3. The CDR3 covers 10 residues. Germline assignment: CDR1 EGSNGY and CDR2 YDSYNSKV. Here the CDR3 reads CATWEVKKLF. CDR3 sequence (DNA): TGTGCCACCTGGGAAGTTAAGAAACTCTTT.

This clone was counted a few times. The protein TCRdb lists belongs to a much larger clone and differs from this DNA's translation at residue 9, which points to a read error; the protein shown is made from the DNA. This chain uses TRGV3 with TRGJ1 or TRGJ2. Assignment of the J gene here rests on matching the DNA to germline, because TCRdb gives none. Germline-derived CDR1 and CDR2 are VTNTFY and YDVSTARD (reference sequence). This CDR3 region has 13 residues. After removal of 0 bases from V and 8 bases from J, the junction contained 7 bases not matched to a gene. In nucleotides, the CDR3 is TGTGCCACCTGGGACAGGCCGTGTAATAAGAAACTCTTT. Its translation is CATWDRPCNKKLF.

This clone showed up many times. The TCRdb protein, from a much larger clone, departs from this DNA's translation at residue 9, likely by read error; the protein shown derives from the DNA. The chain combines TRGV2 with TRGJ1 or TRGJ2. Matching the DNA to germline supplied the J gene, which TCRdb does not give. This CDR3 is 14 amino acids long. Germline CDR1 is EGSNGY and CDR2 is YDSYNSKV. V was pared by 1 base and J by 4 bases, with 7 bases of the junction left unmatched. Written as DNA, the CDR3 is TGTGCCACCTGGGACGGATTAACGTATTATAAGAAACTCTTT. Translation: CATWDGLTYYKKLF.

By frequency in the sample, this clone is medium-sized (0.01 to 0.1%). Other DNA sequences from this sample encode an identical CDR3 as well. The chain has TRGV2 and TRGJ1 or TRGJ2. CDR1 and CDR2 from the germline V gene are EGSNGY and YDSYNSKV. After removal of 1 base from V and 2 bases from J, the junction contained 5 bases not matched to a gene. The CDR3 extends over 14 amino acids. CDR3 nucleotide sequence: TGTGCCACCTGGGACGGATTTTATTATTATAAGAAACTCTTT. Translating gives CATWDGFYYYKKLF.

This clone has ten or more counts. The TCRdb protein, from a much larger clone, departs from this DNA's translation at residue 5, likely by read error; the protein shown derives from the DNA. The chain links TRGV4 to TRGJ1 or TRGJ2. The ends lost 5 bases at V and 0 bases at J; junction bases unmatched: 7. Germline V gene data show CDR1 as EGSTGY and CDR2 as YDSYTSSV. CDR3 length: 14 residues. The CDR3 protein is CATWGVPNYYKKLF. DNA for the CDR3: TGTGCCACCTGGGGTGTCCCGAATTATTATAAGAAACTCTTT.

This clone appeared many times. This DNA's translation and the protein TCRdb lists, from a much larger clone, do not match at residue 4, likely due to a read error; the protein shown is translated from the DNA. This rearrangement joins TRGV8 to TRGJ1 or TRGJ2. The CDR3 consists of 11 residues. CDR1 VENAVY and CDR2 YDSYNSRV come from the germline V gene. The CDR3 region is CATRDRKQKLF. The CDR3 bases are TGTGCCACCCGGGATAGGAAGCAGAAACTCTTT.

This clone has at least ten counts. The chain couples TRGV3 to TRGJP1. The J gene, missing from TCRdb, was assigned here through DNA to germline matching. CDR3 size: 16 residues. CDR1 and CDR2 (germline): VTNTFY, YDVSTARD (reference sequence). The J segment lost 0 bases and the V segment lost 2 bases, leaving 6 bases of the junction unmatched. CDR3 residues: CATWDISNTTGWFKIF. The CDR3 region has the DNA TGTGCCACCTGGGACATCTCGAATACCACTGGTTGGTTCAAGATATTT.

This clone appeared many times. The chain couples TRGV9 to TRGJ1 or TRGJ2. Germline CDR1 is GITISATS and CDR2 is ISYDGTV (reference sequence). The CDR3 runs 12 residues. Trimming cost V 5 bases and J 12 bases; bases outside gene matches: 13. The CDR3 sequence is CALWGRRIRKLF. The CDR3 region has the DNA TGTGCCTTGTGGGGGCGGCGAATCAGGAAACTCTTT.

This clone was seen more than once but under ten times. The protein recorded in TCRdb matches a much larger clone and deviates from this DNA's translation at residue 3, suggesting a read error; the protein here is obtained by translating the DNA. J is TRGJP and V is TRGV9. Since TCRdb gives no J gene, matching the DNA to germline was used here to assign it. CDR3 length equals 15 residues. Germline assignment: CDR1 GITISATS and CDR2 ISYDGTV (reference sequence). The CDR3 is CAMWSQELGKKIKVF. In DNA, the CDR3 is TGTGCCATGTGGTCTCAAGAGTTGGGCAAAAAAATCAAGGTATTT.